These T cell receptor beta chains were read from a single sample in a study of T-cell memory formation after mild COVID-19. TCRdb itself ran the 5' RACE reads through MiXCR, one entry per CDR3 protein. Of approximately 300,000 distinct CDR3 sequences listed, roughly a fifth are singletons. The sample comprised PBMCs or a T cell subset sorted from them (not recorded which). All receptors derive from a man between 18 and 35 years old who had mild COVID-19 (a few samples of this study predate the infection). Cell type and time point are not known. CDR3s include the opening cysteine and the closing phenylalanine or tryptophan. D genes are given only for firm matches. Clone size is shown for a subset of rows, as once, few, many or a class of expanded clone.

TRBD2	TRBV6-5	TRBJ2-7	NA	TGTGCCAGCAGGATCGGACTAGCTCCGGACGAGCAGTACTTC	CASRIGLAPDEQYF
NA	TRBV12-3/TRBV12-4	TRBJ1-5	NA	TGTGCCAGCAGTCCGCAACTGCTCGATCAGCCCCAGCATTTT	CASSPQLLDQPQHF
TRBD1	TRBV7-2	TRBJ1-2	NA	TGTGCCAGCAGCAAAGACAGGGACACTAACTATGGCTACACCTTC	CASSKDRDTNYGYTF
TRBD1	TRBV11-2	TRBJ1-2	few	TGTGCCAGCAGCGTTGACAGGGGCTACTATGGCTACACCTTC	CASSVDRGYYGYTF
NA	TRBV28	TRBJ2-5	NA	TGTGCCAGCAGCATCAACAAAGAGACCCAGTACTTC	CASSINKETQYF
NA	TRBV14	TRBJ1-2	NA	TGTGCCAGCAGCCAAGCTATCGGGTTCTTGTATGGCTACACCTTC	CASSQAIGFLYGYTF
NA	TRBV5-5	TRBJ2-4	few	TGTGCCAGCAGCTTTATAGGGGGGTTAGCCAAAAACATTCAGTACTTC	CASSFIGGLAKNIQYF
NA	TRBV20-1	TRBJ1-2	once	TGCAGTGATCCAAACAGGGTTAACTATGGCTACACCTTC	CSDPNRVNYGYTF
NA	TRBV20-1	TRBJ1-2	NA	TGCAGTGGACTCCCTCGGGGGTTTGTTAACTATGGCTACACCTTC	CSGLPRGFVNYGYTF
NA	TRBV7-2	TRBJ2-5	NA	TGTGCCAGCAGCTTGCCTGGCGGCTGGGGGACCCAGTACTTC	CASSLPGGWGTQYF
TRBD2	TRBV30	TRBJ2-1	NA	TGTGCCTGGAATTTCGGCGGGGGATACAATGAGCAGTTCTTC	CAWNFGGGYNEQFF
NA	TRBV5-1	TRBJ2-2	NA	TGCGCCAGCAGATTAAACCCCGGGGAGCTGTTTTTT	CASRLNPGELFF
NA	TRBV25-1	TRBJ1-6	NA	TGTGCCAGCAGTTCACGGACAGAAGTGTATTCACCCCTCCACTTT	CASSSRTEVYSPLHF
NA	TRBV6-5	TRBJ2-7	NA	TGTGCCAGCAGTTCCACAGGGGGGGAAGAGCAGTACTTC	CASSSTGGEEQYF
NA	TRBV7-7	TRBJ2-2	NA	TGTGCTAGCAGCAATACAGGGTCCGGGGAGCTGTTTTTT	CASSNTGSGELFF
NA	TRBV7-2	TRBJ1-2	few	TGTGCCAGCAGTCCCGGGACGGAGGTTTATGGCTACACCTTC	CASSPGTEVYGYTF
NA	TRBV5-1	TRBJ2-5	many	TGCGCCAGCAGCTTAGGACAGCAAGAGACCCAGTACTTC	CASSLGQQETQYF
TRBD2	TRBV19	TRBJ2-3	few	TGTGCCACCCTCAGGGCGGGGGCAGATACGCAGTATTTT	CATLRAGADTQYF
TRBD2	TRBV5-1	TRBJ2-4	NA	TGCGCCAGCAGCTTGGTTCTAGCGGGGGTTGACAAAAACATTCAGTACTTC	CASSLVLAGVDKNIQYF
NA	TRBV20-1	TRBJ1-1	NA	TGCAGTGCTAGTGGCAGGGACACTGAAGCTTTCTTT	CSASGRDTEAFF
NA	TRBV5-1	TRBJ2-7	many	TGCGCCAGCAACACCGGACGGAGCTCCTACGAGCAGTACTTC	CASNTGRSSYEQYF
NA	TRBV5-1	TRBJ1-5	many	TGCGCCAGCAGCTTGGGGCAGGGAGGCAATCAGCCCCAGCATTTT	CASSLGQGGNQPQHF
NA	TRBV7-2	TRBJ2-3	NA	TGTGCCAGCAGCTTAGCTCGGGGCAAAGGGGTCGGGGATACGCAGTATTTT	CASSLARGKGVGDTQYF
NA	TRBV5-1	TRBJ2-2	few	TGCGCCAGCAGCCCGGCCGCGAACACCGGGGAGCTGTTTTTT	CASSPAANTGELFF
NA	TRBV29-1	TRBJ2-5	NA	TGCAGCGTTGCCCCCGGGGATTTTAAGACCCAGTACTTC	CSVAPGDFKTQYF
NA	TRBV5-1	TRBJ1-1	few	TGCGCCAGCAGCCATCCGGGACTTGGGCCTGAAGCTTTCTTT	CASSHPGLGPEAFF
TRBD1	TRBV15	TRBJ1-5	few	TGTGCCACCAGCGCCCTCACAGGGGGGCAGCCCCAGCATTTT	CATSALTGGQPQHF
NA	TRBV4-3	TRBJ2-3	NA	TGCGCCAGCAGCCAAGATCGCACTGCAGATACGCAGTATTTT	CASSQDRTADTQYF
NA	TRBV5-1	TRBJ1-1	few	TGCGCCAGCAGCTTGGACTTGGGGAGCACTGAAGCTTTCTTT	CASSLDLGSTEAFF
NA	TRBV19	TRBJ2-1	NA	TGTGCCAGTAGGCCTCTGGTTAGCTCCTACAATGAGCAGTTCTTC	CASRPLVSSYNEQFF
NA	TRBV29-1	TRBJ2-1	NA	TGCAGCGTTGAGGCAGCCTTGGACCCCTACAATGAGCAGTTCTTC	CSVEAALDPYNEQFF
NA	TRBV12-3/TRBV12-4	TRBJ2-5	few	TGTGCCAGCAGCCCCCGGGACATGCAAGAGACCCAGTACTTC	CASSPRDMQETQYF
TRBD1	TRBV4-1	TRBJ1-2	NA	TGCGCCAGCAGCCCTTACTTGACAGGGACGAACTATGGCTACACCTTC	CASSPYLTGTNYGYTF